These T cell receptor beta chains were read from a single sample in a study of blood T cell repertoires in COVID-19. TCRdb's copy holds only in-frame clones and misses some; the assay was immunoSEQ multiplex PCR. Of more than 45,000 clones detected, roughly 86% appear once; the ten largest clones hold around 7.7%. The sample taken for sequencing was peripheral blood. The receptors were sampled from a human donor with active COVID-19. The donor label of this sample is uncertain. The CDR3 runs from the conserved cysteine through the conserved F or W.

v_call	cdr3_aa
TRBV9	CASSRSPGEGEQFF
TRBV19	CASSIATYDIQYF
TRBV29-1	CSVPGITGGTEAFF
TRBV11-2	CASSWTAEGTIYF
TRBV7-9	CASSLSGGGSYEQYF
TRBV30	CAWSNGDNQPQHF
TRBV3-1/TRBV3-2	CASSQVPQRTTYEQYF
TRBV7-2	CASHRTTDTQYF
TRBV20-1	CSASYTSGITDTQYF
TRBV6-4	CASSLSSGTGELFF
TRBV13	CASSTRGGASDTQYF
TRBV2	CASSEFGTSVETQYF
TRBV6-4	CASSREKRGEQFF
TRBV11-3	CASSLERGPYEQYF
TRBV3-1/TRBV3-2	CASSQPGQLYEQYF
TRBV18	CASSPPSRLAKNIQYF
TRBV28	CASSPGGVNNQPQHF
TRBV21-1	CASSKGLAGVGYHNEQFF
TRBV27	CASSLSPFSGGWDDTQYF
TRBV4-3	CASSQLRDRNEKLFF
TRBV25-1	CASSDTRDSRGYEQYF
TRBV28	CASSTFHPPETEAFF
TRBV11-3	CASSRRDKNGEQYF
TRBV5-1	CASSLAHRGQPQHF
TRBV6-5	CASSYSGQGPDTQYF
TRBV28	CASSWSSGRTGELFF
TRBV27	CATAEGWGSYEQYF
TRBV11-2	CASSPGRGLAGQETQYF